The clone carrying this T cell receptor (beta chain) was observed a few times. Its antigen is as yet unknown. These data come from a study of blood T cells in healthy people across ages. Study-wide results and limits: A strong correlation was found between TCR beta diversity and the percentage of naive T cells.

CDR1 and CDR2 from the germline V gene are MNHNY and SVGAGI (reference sequence). V was trimmed by 0 bases and J by 3 bases, leaving 12 bases between them. This CDR3 contains 15 residues. A sample-barcoded 5' primer and a J-beta primer mix were used in a second PCR of roughly 6 to 11 cycles. TCRdb re-called the 5' RACE reads through MiXCR, storing one row per CDR3 protein. The table lists 1,100,000 or so distinct CDR3 sequences, 45% of them singletons. The TCR originated in an older woman in good health. This chain joins TRBV6-6 and TRBJ2-7; D perhaps matches TRBD2 (6 bases). The sequencing input was blood. This CDR3 reads CASSYSGGIVYEQYF. The CDR3 nucleotides are TGTGCCAGCAGTTACTCCGGGGGAATAGTCTACGAGCAGTACTTC.